This T cell receptor (beta chain) was observed in a study of T-cell reconstitution after alpha-beta-depleted transplantation in children. This clonotype has more than one count but fewer than ten. Antigen specificity is unknown. Preparation of the TCRbeta library involved a method that used unique molecular identifiers. TCRdb ran MiXCR on the PCR reads and lists one entry per CDR3 protein. Seen here are about 140,000 distinct CDR3 sequences, about 9% observed once, and the top ten hold approximately 18%. Overall study findings and caveats: Several hundred expanded graft clones reportedly gave rise to the alpha-beta T cells present about two months after transplant. At one year after transplant, newly produced T cells mostly accounted for T-cell counts and diversity. Surviving recipient cells, namely T cells and thymic progenitors, were the source of high day-60 TCRbeta diversity in some patients.

Per germline, CDR1 SNHLY and CDR2 FYNNEI. Trimming removed 0 bases at V and 4 bases at J, with 12 bases between. The CDR3 runs to 15 residues. The sample consisted of PBMCs, mostly from graft donor cells, taken 180 days after TCRalphabeta/CD19-depleted stem cell transplant. The V gene is TRBV2, the J gene TRBJ2-5, with a tentative D call TRBD2 (6 bases). The source of this sequence is a female patient aged 2-9 years who had a stem cell transplant for congenital amegakaryocytic thrombocytopenia, so the T cells may come from the graft donor. The chain's CDR3 is CASSEAPRRGETQYF. The CDR3 DNA reads as TGTGCCAGCAGTGAAGCCCCTCGGAGGGGAGAGACCCAGTACTTC.